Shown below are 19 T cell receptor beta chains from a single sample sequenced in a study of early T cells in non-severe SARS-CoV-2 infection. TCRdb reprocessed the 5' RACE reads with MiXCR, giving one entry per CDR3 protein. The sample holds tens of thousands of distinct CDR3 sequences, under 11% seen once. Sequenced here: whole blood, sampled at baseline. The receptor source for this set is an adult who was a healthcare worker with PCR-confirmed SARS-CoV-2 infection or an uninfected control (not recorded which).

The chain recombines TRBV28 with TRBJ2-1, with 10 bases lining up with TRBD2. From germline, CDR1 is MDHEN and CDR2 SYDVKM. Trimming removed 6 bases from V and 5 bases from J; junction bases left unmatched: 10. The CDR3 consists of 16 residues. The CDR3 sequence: CASSYPGLASHNEQFF. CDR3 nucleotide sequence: TGTGCCAGCAGCTATCCGGGACTAGCGTCCCACAATGAGCAGTTCTTC.

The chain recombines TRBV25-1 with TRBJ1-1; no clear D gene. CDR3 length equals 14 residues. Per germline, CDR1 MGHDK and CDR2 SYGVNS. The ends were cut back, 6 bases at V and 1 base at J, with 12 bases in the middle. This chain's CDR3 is CASRETGRNTEAFF. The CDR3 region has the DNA TGTGCCAGCAGGGAGACCGGGCGGAACACTGAAGCTTTCTTT.

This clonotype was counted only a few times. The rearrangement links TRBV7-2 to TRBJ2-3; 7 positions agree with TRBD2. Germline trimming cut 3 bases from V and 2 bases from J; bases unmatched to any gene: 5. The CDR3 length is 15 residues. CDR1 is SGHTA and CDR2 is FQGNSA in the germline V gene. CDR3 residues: CASSFQAGTTDTQYF. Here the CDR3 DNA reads TGTGCCAGCAGCTTTCAAGCGGGGACCACAGATACGCAGTATTTT. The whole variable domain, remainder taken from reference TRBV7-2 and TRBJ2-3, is GAGVSQSPSNKVTEKGKDVELRCDPISGHTALYWYRQSLGQGLEFLIYFQGNSAPDKSGLPSDRFSAERTGGSVSTLTIQRTQQEDSAVYLCASSFQAGTTDTQYFGPGTRLTVL.

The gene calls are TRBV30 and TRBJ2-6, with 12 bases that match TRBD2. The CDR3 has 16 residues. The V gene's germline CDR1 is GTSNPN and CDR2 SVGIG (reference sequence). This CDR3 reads CAGGTSGPSGANVLTF. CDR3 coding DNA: TGTGCTGGAGGGACTAGCGGGCCCTCTGGGGCCAACGTCCTGACTTTC.

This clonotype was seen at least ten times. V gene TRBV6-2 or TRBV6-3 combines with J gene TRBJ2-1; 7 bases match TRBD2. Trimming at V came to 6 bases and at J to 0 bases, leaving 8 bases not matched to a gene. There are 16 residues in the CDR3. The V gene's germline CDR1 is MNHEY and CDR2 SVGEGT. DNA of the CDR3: TGTGCCAGCAGCCGGACTAGGCGGGGCTCCTACAATGAGCAGTTCTTC. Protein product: CASSRTRRGSYNEQFF.

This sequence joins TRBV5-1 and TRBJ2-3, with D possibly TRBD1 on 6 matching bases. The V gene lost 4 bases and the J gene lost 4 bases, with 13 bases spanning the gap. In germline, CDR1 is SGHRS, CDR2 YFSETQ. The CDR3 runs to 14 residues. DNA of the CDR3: TGCGCCAGCAGCGGGAAGGGACACCCAGATACGCAGTATTTT. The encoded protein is CASSGKGHPDTQYF.

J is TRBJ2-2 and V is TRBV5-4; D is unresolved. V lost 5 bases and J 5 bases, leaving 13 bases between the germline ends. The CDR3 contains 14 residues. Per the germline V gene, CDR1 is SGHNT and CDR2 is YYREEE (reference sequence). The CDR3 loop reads CASRVDTTTGELFF. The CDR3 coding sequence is TGTGCCAGCAGAGTTGACACGACGACCGGGGAGCTGTTTTTT.

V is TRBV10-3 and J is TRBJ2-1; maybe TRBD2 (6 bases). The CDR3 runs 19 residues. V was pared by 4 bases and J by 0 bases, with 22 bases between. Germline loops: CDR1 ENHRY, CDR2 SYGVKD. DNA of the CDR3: TGTGCCATCAGTGTGATCCCCCCCAGCCAAGCGGGCTCCTACAATGAGCAGTTCTTC. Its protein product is CAISVIPPSQAGSYNEQFF.

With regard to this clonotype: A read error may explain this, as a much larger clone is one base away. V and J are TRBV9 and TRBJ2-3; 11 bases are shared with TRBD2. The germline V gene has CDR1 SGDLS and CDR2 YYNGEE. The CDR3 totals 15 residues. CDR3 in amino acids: CVSSVAGGVIDTQYF. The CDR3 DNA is TGTGTCAGCAGCGTAGCGGGAGGGGTAATAGATACGCAGTATTTT.

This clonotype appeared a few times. As DNA, the CDR3 is TGTGCCAGTAGTATCGGACTGCTACCCCAAGAGACCCAGTACTTC. Its protein product is CASSIGLLPQETQYF. This chain uses TRBV19 with TRBJ2-5, with D possibly TRBD2 on 5 matching bases. The CDR3 is made up of 15 amino acids. From germline, CDR1 is LNHDA and CDR2 SQIVND (reference sequence). V shed 3 bases and J shed 1 base, with 12 bases lying between them.

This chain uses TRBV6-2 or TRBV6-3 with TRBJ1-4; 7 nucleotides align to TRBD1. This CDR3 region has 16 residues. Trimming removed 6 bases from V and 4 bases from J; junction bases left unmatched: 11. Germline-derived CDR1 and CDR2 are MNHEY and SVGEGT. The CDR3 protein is CASRPGQQPHNEKLFF. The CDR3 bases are TGTGCCAGCAGACCGGGACAGCAACCTCATAATGAAAAACTGTTTTTT.

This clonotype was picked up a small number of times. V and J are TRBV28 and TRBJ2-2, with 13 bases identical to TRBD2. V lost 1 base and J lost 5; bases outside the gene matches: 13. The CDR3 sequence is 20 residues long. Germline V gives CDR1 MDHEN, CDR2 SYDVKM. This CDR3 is CASSLFGTSGTAGVTGELFF. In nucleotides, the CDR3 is TGTGCCAGCAGTTTATTCGGGACTAGCGGGACAGCGGGAGTTACCGGGGAGCTGTTTTTT.

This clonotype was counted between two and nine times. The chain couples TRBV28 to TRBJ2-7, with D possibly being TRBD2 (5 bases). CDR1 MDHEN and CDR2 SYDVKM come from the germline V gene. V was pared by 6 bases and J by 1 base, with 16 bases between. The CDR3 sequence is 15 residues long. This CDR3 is CASRTPWGASYEQYF. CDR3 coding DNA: TGTGCCAGCAGAACTCCGTGGGGAGCATCCTACGAGCAGTACTTC. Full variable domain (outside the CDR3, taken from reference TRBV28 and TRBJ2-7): DVKVTQSSRYLVKRTGEKVFLECVQDMDHENMFWYRQDPGLGLRLIYFSYDVKMKEKGDIPEGYSVSREKKERFSLILESASTNQTSMYLCASRTPWGASYEQYFGPGTRLTVT.

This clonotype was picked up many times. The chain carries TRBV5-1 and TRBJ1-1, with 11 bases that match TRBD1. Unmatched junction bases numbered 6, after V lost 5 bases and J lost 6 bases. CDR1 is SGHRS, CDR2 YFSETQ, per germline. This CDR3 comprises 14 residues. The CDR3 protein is CASSLPGQGAEAFF. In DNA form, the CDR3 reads TGCGCCAGCAGTCTTCCGGGACAGGGGGCTGAAGCTTTCTTT.

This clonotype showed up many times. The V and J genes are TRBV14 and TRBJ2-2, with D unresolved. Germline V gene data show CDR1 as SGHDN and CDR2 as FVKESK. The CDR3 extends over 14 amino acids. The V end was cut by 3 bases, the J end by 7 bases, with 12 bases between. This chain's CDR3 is CASSQSFSGGELFF. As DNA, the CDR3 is TGTGCCAGCAGCCAGTCATTCTCGGGCGGGGAGCTGTTTTTT.

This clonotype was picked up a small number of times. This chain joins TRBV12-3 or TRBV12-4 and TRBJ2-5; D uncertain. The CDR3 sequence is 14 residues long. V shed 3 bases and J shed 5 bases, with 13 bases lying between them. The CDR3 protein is CASSFSEMDETQYF. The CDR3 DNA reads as TGTGCCAGCAGTTTTTCGGAAATGGACGAGACCCAGTACTTC.

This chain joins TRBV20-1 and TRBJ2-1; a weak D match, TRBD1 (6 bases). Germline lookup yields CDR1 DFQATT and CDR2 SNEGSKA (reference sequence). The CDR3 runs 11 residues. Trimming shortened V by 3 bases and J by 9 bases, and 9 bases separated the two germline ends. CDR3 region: CSASGGREQFF. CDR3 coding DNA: TGCAGTGCTAGTGGGGGCCGTGAGCAGTTCTTC.

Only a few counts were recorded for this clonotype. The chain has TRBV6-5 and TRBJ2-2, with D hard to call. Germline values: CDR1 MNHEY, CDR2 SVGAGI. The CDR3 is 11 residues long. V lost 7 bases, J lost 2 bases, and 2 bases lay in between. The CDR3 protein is CASTNTGELFF. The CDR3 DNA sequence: TGTGCCAGCACTAACACCGGGGAGCTGTTTTTT.

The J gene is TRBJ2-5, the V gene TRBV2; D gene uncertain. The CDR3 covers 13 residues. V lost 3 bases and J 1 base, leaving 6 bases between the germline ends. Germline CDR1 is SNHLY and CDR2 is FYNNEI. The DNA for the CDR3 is TGTGCCAGCAGTGATGTTGGCCAAGAGACCCAGTACTTC. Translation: CASSDVGQETQYF.